This TCR beta chain was sequenced for a study of blood T cell repertoires in COVID-19. About the study: Samples taken during acute and convalescent COVID-19 were collected in the United States, Italy and Spain. Sample material is recorded as cDNA or gDNA derived from T cells, B-cell-depleted T cells, or PBMCs.

The table came from immunoSEQ multiplex PCR; TCRdb's copy has only in-frame clones and leaves some out. This sample carries about half a million clones, roughly 89% of them seen once, and the ten largest clones take roughly 0.9%. Germline V gene lookup returns CDR1 SGHRS and CDR2 YFSETQ. The CDR3 totals 15 residues. The ends were cut back, 4 bases at V and 1 base at J, with 12 bases in the middle. The chain has TRBV5-1 and TRBJ2-1; maybe TRBD2 (5 bases). Sequences were obtained from peripheral blood. This TCR came from a man between 18 and 29 years old with COVID-19, enrolled during active disease. For the CDR3, the DNA is TGCGCCAGCAGCGTACTACCGGGGTCCTACAATGAGCAGTTCTTC. Protein sequence: CASSVLPGSYNEQFF.